The 10 T cell receptor beta chains below were found in one sample sequenced in a study of shared clonotypes between healthy human individuals. Libraries were prepared by immunoSEQ multiplex PCR; TCRdb keeps only in-frame clonotypes and omits some of them. The table includes about 2.4 million clones, roughly 93% detected once. Source material: naive CD4+ T cells from PBMCs. Subset specified: CD45RA+ positively selected. These receptors all come from a man younger than 35 in good health. Some clones in this sample may be carry-over from other donors' samples.

This chain uses TRBV18 with TRBJ1-3, with TRBD1 as a possible D gene (6 bases). The V gene's germline CDR1 is KGHSH and CDR2 LQKENI. V shed 1 base and J shed 0 bases, with 13 bases lying between them. The CDR3 runs 17 residues. CDR3 bases: TGTGCCAGCTCACCACTTGCAGGGGCCGGCTCTGGAAACACCATATATTTT. This encodes CASSPLAGAGSGNTIYF.

The rearrangement uses TRBV27 and TRBJ1-1, with 9 bases that match TRBD1. The CDR3 has 14 amino acids. V lost 6 bases to trimming and J lost 4 bases; unmatched junction nucleotides: 6. Germline values: CDR1 MNHEY, CDR2 SMNVEV (reference sequence). CDR3 bases: TGTGCCAGCAGCCGACAGGGGGGGTCCACTGAAGCTTTCTTT. Translated: CASSRQGGSTEAFF.

The chain couples TRBV4-1 to TRBJ2-1; 8 nucleotides align to TRBD1. V was pared by 4 bases and J by 8 bases, with 10 bases of the junction left unmatched. The germline gives CDR1 MGHRA, CDR2 YSYEKL. This CDR3 comprises 15 residues. CDR3 region: CASSPRGPKSHEQFF. The CDR3 bases are TGCGCCAGCAGCCCCAGGGGGCCCAAGTCCCATGAGCAGTTCTTC.

V and J are TRBV11-2 and TRBJ1-5; D remains ambiguous. This CDR3 contains 14 residues. The V gene's germline CDR1 is SGHAT and CDR2 FQNNGV. V was trimmed by 0 bases and J by 1 base, leaving 4 bases between them. CDR3: CASSLEASNQPQHF. The CDR3 DNA reads TGTGCCAGCAGCTTAGAGGCAAGCAATCAGCCCCAGCATTTT.

Comments on this clone: Other DNA sequences in the same sample also yield this CDR3. The chain links TRBV2 to TRBJ2-5; maybe TRBD2 (5 bases). CDR3 size: 13 residues. In germline, CDR1 is SNHLY, CDR2 FYNNEI. V dropped 4 bases and J dropped 2 bases, with 8 bases sitting between them. DNA for the CDR3: TGTGCCAGCAGTGGGACTGTACAAGAGACCCAGTACTTC. Its protein is CASSGTVQETQYF. Full variable domain (missing parts from reference TRBV2 and TRBJ2-5): EPEVTQTPSHQVTQMGQEVILRCVPISNHLYFYWYRQILGQKVEFLVSFYNNEISEKSEIFDDQFSVERPDGSNFTLKIRSTKLEDSAMYFCASSGTVQETQYFGPGTRLLVL.

This chain joins TRBV29-1 and TRBJ1-1; 7 nucleotides line up with TRBD1. Losses at the gene ends were 4 bases for V and 1 base for J; bases not matched to a gene: 3. The CDR3 has 13 residues. CDR1 is SQVTM, CDR2 ANQGSEA, per germline. CDR3 coding DNA: TGCAGCGTTGGGCAGGGGGGGAACACTGAAGCTTTCTTT. Protein product: CSVGQGGNTEAFF.

The chain has TRBV28 and TRBJ2-2; 7 bases fit TRBD1. The CDR3 has 15 amino acids. The V segment lost 6 bases and the J segment 2 bases; nucleotides outside the gene matches: 6. Germline V gives CDR1 MDHEN, CDR2 SYDVKM. CDR3 amino acids: CASRTGTDNTGELFF. CDR3 coding DNA: TGTGCCAGCAGGACCGGGACAGACAACACCGGGGAGCTGTTTTTT. Based on the CDR3 plus reference TRBV28 and TRBJ2-2, the full variable domain is DVKVTQSSRYLVKRTGEKVFLECVQDMDHENMFWYRQDPGLGLRLIYFSYDVKMKEKGDIPEGYSVSREKKERFSLILESASTNQTSMYLCASRTGTDNTGELFFGEGSRLTVL.

The gene calls are TRBV10-3 and TRBJ2-1; the match to TRBD1 covers 9 bases. The CDR3 spans 13 residues. CDR1 ENHRY and CDR2 SYGVKD come from the germline V gene. The V and J ends lost 4 bases and 9 bases, in that order; junction bases with no gene match: 4. The CDR3 DNA sequence: TGTGCCATCAGTGTGGGACAGGGAGGTGAGCAGTTCTTC. Translated: CAISVGQGGEQFF.

The J gene is TRBJ2-3, the V gene TRBV19, with D unclear. This CDR3 region has 13 residues. Germline lookup yields CDR1 LNHDA and CDR2 SQIVND (reference sequence). Trimming cost V 2 bases and J 6 bases, with 9 bases left between them. The CDR3 bases are TGTGCCAGTAGTATAAAGGGAATCGATACGCAGTATTTT. Protein sequence: CASSIKGIDTQYF.

This chain connects TRBV28 to TRBJ1-2, with 9 nucleotides matching TRBD1. The CDR3 spans 14 residues. CDR1 is MDHEN, CDR2 SYDVKM, per germline. J lost 7 bases, V lost 6 bases, and 9 bases had no gene match. CDR3 amino acids: CASRRYRGRIGYTF. The DNA of the CDR3 is TGTGCCAGCAGGCGTTACAGGGGGCGCATTGGCTACACCTTC.